This TCR beta chain is from a study of blood T cell repertoires in COVID-19. In the original processing: Cell counts per sample came from amplifying reference gene primers. The protocol was immunoSEQ multiplex PCR, while the TCRdb copy is restricted to in-frame clones and leaves out a portion. V and J calls and clone size are copied from that table; D and trimming were computed from the DNA. The sample has around 200,000 clones; 80% to 90% are singletons. Germline CDR1 reads SGHAT; CDR2 reads FQNNGV. The V gene end was trimmed by 3 bases and the J gene end by 0 bases; junction bases not matched to a gene: 6. The length of the CDR3 is 17 residues.

This TCR was sampled from a man aged 35 to 55 with active or convalescent COVID-19. The V and J genes are TRBV11-2 and TRBJ1-3; 9 bases are shared with TRBD1. The sequenced material came from peripheral blood. The chain's CDR3 is CASSFPTGGLSGNTIYF. The CDR3 region has the DNA TGTGCCAGCAGCTTCCCAACAGGGGGCCTCTCTGGAAACACCATATATTTT.